This record concerns one T cell receptor (beta chain) sequence. This clone was picked up a small number of times. Its antigen is not yet known. The germline gene is not matched at one end of the junction; a read error may be the cause. Libraries were prepared through the immunoSEQ multiplex PCR assay. Adaptive Biotechnologies carried out TCRB amplification, library preparation, sequencing and preliminary bioinformatics at Survey level resolution. For TCRB sequencing, genomic DNA from the sorted cTfh populations was amplified by multiplex PCR. In the original analysis: In R, clonality was calculated as 1 minus the normalized Shannon entropy, and the Gini index was computed using the R package ineq. To get the overlap score, the summed counts of shared sequences were divided by the total counts of all sequences in both of the compared samples. Fisher's exact test, with an assumed theoretical repertoire of 10^7 TCRB sequences, was used to assess the significance of shared clonotypes. Imported from immuneACCESS, the table was reduced by TCRdb to in-frame sequences with V and J called. These copies leave out some clones; in studies compared against another copy, an unresolved V gene accounts for under half, and the cause of the remainder is not known. For V, J and clone size, that table is used; D and trimming come from the DNA. The sample contains roughly 4,900 clones, approximately 86% of them found a single time. The ten most abundant clones make up roughly 1.1% of the sample.

This entry comes from a study of follicular helper T cells after annual influenza vaccination (dated by TCRdb to the late 2010s). About the study as a whole: After each seasonal influenza vaccination, blood samples were collected on days 0, 7 and 28. Multi-year samples were available for six subjects, with four spanning two vaccination seasons and two spanning three seasons. Some subjects were followed across successive annual vaccinations spanning the 2013-2014, 2014-2015 and 2015-2016 seasons to study recall of cTfh clones. One week after vaccination, a second recruited cohort of more than nine subjects (Table S1) displayed a similar ICOS+CD38+ cTfh response. Samples from 2013-2014 were cryopreserved, whereas samples from about 2015 were processed immediately after collection.

Per the publication, the time point label means: 2015-2016 season, 7 days after influenza vaccination. TCRB sequencing was used to follow sorted CD4 subsets from the blood of adults before and after they were given the seasonal inactivated influenza vaccine (Fluvarix). To be eligible, subjects had to live in the community and must not have received influenza vaccine in the previous 6 months. Reasons for exclusion included contraindications to influenza vaccine, substance abuse, HIV/AIDS, active malignancy, immunomodulatory medication, and active illness such as respiratory infection. Between 40 and 100 mL of blood was sampled per time point. Circulating Tfh were defined as non-naive CD4+CXCR5+PD-1+ cells, and these cells were sorted into ICOS+CD38+ and ICOS-CD38- fractions. PBMC were isolated using Ficoll-Paque PLUS or SepMate separation. Cell subsets were sorted from PBMC on a BD FACS Aria before DNA extraction.

Here is what the overall study found, with its caveats: ICOS+CD38+ cTfh clonality correlated with the frequency of that population, and its change correlated with the change in circulating plasmablast frequency. With successive annual vaccinations, a recurrent oligoclonal ICOS+CD38+ cTfh response was recalled, and this response contained tetramer and AIM influenza-specific clonotypes. Only about 9-22% of analyzed cells yielded productive TCRB sequences, so sampling of rare clonotypes was not possible. Day 7 ICOS+CD38+ clones were most often found later in ICOS-CD38- cTfh, suggesting that subset may serve as a memory reservoir.

The sequence was obtained from an adult who received the influenza vaccine. The sequencing here drew on CXCR5+ CD38- circulating T follicular helper cells from blood, taken 7 days after influenza vaccination. This specimen's cell subset or site label, per the study, means: circulating Tfh, non-naive CD4+CXCR5+PD-1+ (ICOS+CD38+ or ICOS-CD38-).

CDR3 region: CSVEGQSNQPQHF. The DNA reads TGCAGCGTGGAAGGACAAAGCAATCAGCCCCAGCATTTT. Recombination linked TRBV29-1 to TRBJ1-5; the best D guess is TRBD1, with 5 bases matching. Reading from cysteine to phenylalanine, the CDR3 counts 13 amino acids. CDR3 DNA only is kept here, 39 bases in frame from base 1. The germline V gene specifies SQVTM as CDR1 and ANQGSEA as CDR2. Full variable domain (CDR3 extended with the reference TRBV29-1 and TRBJ1-5 proteins): SAVISQKPSRDICQRGTSLTIQCQVDSQVTMMFWYRQQPGQSLTLIATANQGSEATYESGFVIDKFPISRPNLTFSTLTVSNMSPEDSSIYLCSVEGQSNQPQHFGDGTRLSIL.